This TCR beta chain is from a study of Graves' ophthalmopathy and Graves' hyperthyroidism. The authors amplified TCR beta CDR3 regions, and they did so from RNA transcripts for repertoire sequencing. HTBI primers were employed in first-round RT-PCR, then a second-round multiplex PCR followed. One entry per CDR3 protein, called by TCRdb with MiXCR from the multiplex PCR reads. Of about 400,000 distinct CDR3 sequences in the sample, approximately 20% were seen once. Reliance was placed on clinical symptoms, serum thyroxine, TRAb, thyroid ultrasound and orbital computed tomography for diagnosis. This TCR was sampled from a woman aged 18-29 years with Graves' ophthalmopathy. The sequencing sample was made of peripheral blood.

CDR3 sequence: CASSDVQGARTEAFF. The CDR3 nucleotides are TGTGCCAGCAGTGACGTACAGGGGGCGCGCACTGAAGCTTTCTTT. The gene calls are TRBV12-3 or TRBV12-4 and TRBJ1-1; the match to TRBD1 covers 9 bases. V trimming: 5 bases; J trimming: 4 bases; junction bases outside the gene matches: 8. This CDR3 contains 15 residues.